This is a list of T cell receptor beta chains from one sample in a study of T cell responses to AZD1222 COVID-19 vaccine. Only in-frame clones appear in the TCRdb table, and some are missing; sequencing was by immunoSEQ multiplex PCR. The sample includes about 99,000 clones, about 85% seen only once; the top ten take 2.5% to 3%. The sample consisted of peripheral blood, taken on day 0 of AZD1222 vaccination. The receptors were sampled from an adult in good health. CDR3s include the opening cysteine and the closing phenylalanine or tryptophan. D genes are given only for firm matches. Clone size is stated in some rows and not others, as once, few, many or a class when expanded.

CDR3 DNA: TGTGCCAGCAGCTCAAGGACAGGGGATAGACAGCCCCAGCATTTT
CDR3 protein: CASSSRTGDRQPQHF
V gene: TRBV7-2
clone size: -
J gene: TRBJ1-5
D gene: TRBD1

CDR3 DNA: TGTGCCAGCAGTACCCTAGCGGGGGCCTCCTACGAGCAGTACTTC
CDR3 protein: CASSTLAGASYEQYF
V gene: TRBV6-5
clone size: -
J gene: TRBJ2-7
D gene: TRBD2

CDR3 DNA: TGTGCCAGCACCTTCAGAGTTGGTGGCTCCTACAATGAGCAGTTCTTC
CDR3 protein: CASTFRVGGSYNEQFF
V gene: TRBV5-8
clone size: -
J gene: TRBJ2-1
D gene: -

CDR3 DNA: TGTGCCAGCAGCAGGGATCAGGATGAAAAACTGTTTTTT
CDR3 protein: CASSRDQDEKLFF
V gene: TRBV27
clone size: -
J gene: TRBJ1-4
D gene: -

CDR3 DNA: TGTGCCAGCAGCCTTAGCGGGGGGGCCGCAGATACGCAGTATTTT
CDR3 protein: CASSLSGGAADTQYF
V gene: TRBV7-8
clone size: -
J gene: TRBJ2-3
D gene: TRBD2

CDR3 DNA: TGTGCCACCAGCGGCGGGACAGGTTATAGCAATCAGCCCCAGCATTTT
CDR3 protein: CATSGGTGYSNQPQHF
V gene: TRBV15
clone size: once
J gene: TRBJ1-5
D gene: TRBD1

CDR3 DNA: TGTGCCAGCAGTGATAGCTCGCCGTCTGGGGCCAACGTCCTGACTTTC
CDR3 protein: CASSDSSPSGANVLTF
V gene: TRBV6-1
clone size: -
J gene: TRBJ2-6
D gene: -

CDR3 DNA: TGTGCCAGTAGTCTCCGAGGGGGTAATGAAAAACTGTTTTTT
CDR3 protein: CASSLRGGNEKLFF
V gene: TRBV19
clone size: once
J gene: TRBJ1-4
D gene: -

CDR3 DNA: TGTGCCAGCAGTTTCGCAGGGGGCTTCTATGGCTACACCTTC
CDR3 protein: CASSFAGGFYGYTF
V gene: TRBV27
clone size: -
J gene: TRBJ1-2
D gene: TRBD1

CDR3 DNA: TGTGCCATCAGTGACCTAGCGGGGAGAGAGACCCAGTACTTC
CDR3 protein: CAISDLAGRETQYF
V gene: TRBV10-3
clone size: -
J gene: TRBJ2-5
D gene: TRBD2

CDR3 DNA: TGTGCCAGCAGACCGGGACAGGGAACCTATAATTCACCCCTCCACTTT
CDR3 protein: CASRPGQGTYNSPLHF
V gene: TRBV7-9
clone size: -
J gene: TRBJ1-6
D gene: TRBD1

CDR3 DNA: TGTGCCAGCAGCTTGGAAGGCGGGAGGGCCATAAATACGCAGTATTTT
CDR3 protein: CASSLEGGRAINTQYF
V gene: TRBV5-4
clone size: -
J gene: TRBJ2-3
D gene: TRBD2

CDR3 DNA: TGTGCCAGCAGCCCCTTGGGCGGGAGGGGAGAGACCCAGTACTTC
CDR3 protein: CASSPLGGRGETQYF
V gene: TRBV2
clone size: once
J gene: TRBJ2-5
D gene: TRBD2

CDR3 DNA: TGCGCCAGCAGCCAACGGGAAGGGGGTAATTCACCCCTCCACTTT
CDR3 protein: CASSQREGGNSPLHF
V gene: TRBV4-1
clone size: -
J gene: TRBJ1-6
D gene: -

CDR3 DNA: TGTGCCAGCAGTCGCGGACTAGCGGTCTACAATGAGCAGTTCTTC
CDR3 protein: CASSRGLAVYNEQFF
V gene: TRBV7-8
clone size: few
J gene: TRBJ2-1
D gene: TRBD2

CDR3 DNA: TGTGCCAGCAGCCCCCAAGCGGGCGGCTACACCTTC
CDR3 protein: CASSPQAGGYTF
V gene: TRBV7-3
clone size: -
J gene: TRBJ1-2
D gene: -

CDR3 DNA: TGTGCCAGTAGTATTTCTAAGTACACTGAAGCTTTCTTT
CDR3 protein: CASSISKYTEAFF
V gene: TRBV19
clone size: -
J gene: TRBJ1-1
D gene: -

CDR3 DNA: TGTGCCAGCAGCCTACTCGGGGACAGCACCTACGAGCAGTACTTC
CDR3 protein: CASSLLGDSTYEQYF
V gene: TRBV9
clone size: -
J gene: TRBJ2-7
D gene: TRBD1

CDR3 DNA: TGTGCCAGCTCATCCCGGGGCCTAACCAGCGGGGAGCTGTTTTTT
CDR3 protein: CASSSRGLTSGELFF
V gene: TRBV18
clone size: -
J gene: TRBJ2-2
D gene: -

CDR3 DNA: TGTGCCTGGAGAAAGGACCTACAAGAGACCCAGTACTTC
CDR3 protein: CAWRKDLQETQYF
V gene: TRBV30
clone size: -
J gene: TRBJ2-5
D gene: -

CDR3 DNA: TGTGCCAGCAGTCAACCTAGGTGGGGTGGACAGGTGGGAGGGGGGTTTGACGAGCAGTACTTC
CDR3 protein: CASSQPRWGGQVGGGFDEQYF
V gene: TRBV3-1/TRBV3-2
clone size: -
J gene: TRBJ2-7
D gene: -

CDR3 DNA: TGCGCCAGCAGCCAAGATCGAGGGCAGGGGTATGAAAAACTGTTTTTT
CDR3 protein: CASSQDRGQGYEKLFF
V gene: TRBV4-3
clone size: few
J gene: TRBJ1-4
D gene: -

CDR3 DNA: TGTGCCAGCAGCTTATCTGGAAGGACAGGGGAAGCTTTCTTT
CDR3 protein: CASSLSGRTGEAFF
V gene: TRBV7-8
clone size: -
J gene: TRBJ1-1
D gene: TRBD1

CDR3 DNA: TGTGCCAGCAGCCTGCGGGGGTTGGCTTTCTTT
CDR3 protein: CASSLRGLAFF
V gene: TRBV12-3/TRBV12-4
clone size: -
J gene: TRBJ1-1
D gene: -

CDR3 DNA: TGTGCCAGCAGCGACTTAACCACCACAGGGCTCCATGGCTACACCTTC
CDR3 protein: CASSDLTTTGLHGYTF
V gene: TRBV3-1/TRBV3-2
clone size: few
J gene: TRBJ1-2
D gene: -

CDR3 DNA: TGCAGCGTTGATCCCGAACAGGGGGCGAACTATGGCTACACCTTC
CDR3 protein: CSVDPEQGANYGYTF
V gene: TRBV29-1
clone size: -
J gene: TRBJ1-2
D gene: TRBD1

CDR3 DNA: TGCAGCGTTTGTCCAGGGGGCATCGGGGAGCTGTTTTTT
CDR3 protein: CSVCPGGIGELFF
V gene: TRBV29-1
clone size: -
J gene: TRBJ2-2
D gene: TRBD1

CDR3 DNA: TGTGCCAGCAGCCTTTCAGGGGGCAATAGGTATGGCTACACCTTC
CDR3 protein: CASSLSGGNRYGYTF
V gene: TRBV5-4
clone size: -
J gene: TRBJ1-2
D gene: TRBD1

CDR3 DNA: TGTGCCAGCAGCCTCCGGGAGTGGACTAGCTTTAACCATGAGCAGTTCTTC
CDR3 protein: CASSLREWTSFNHEQFF
V gene: TRBV11-3
clone size: -
J gene: TRBJ2-1
D gene: TRBD2

CDR3 DNA: TGTGCCAGCAGACTCCCGGGCGTCTATGGCTACACCTTC
CDR3 protein: CASRLPGVYGYTF
V gene: TRBV28
clone size: -
J gene: TRBJ1-2
D gene: -

CDR3 DNA: TGTGCCAGCAGCCAAGATGGGGGGGGTCGGGAGCCCCAGCATTTT
CDR3 protein: CASSQDGGGREPQHF
V gene: TRBV3-1/TRBV3-2
clone size: -
J gene: TRBJ1-5
D gene: -

CDR3 DNA: TGTGCCAGCAGCGTATCAGGAGGGGATAATTCACCCCTCCACTTT
CDR3 protein: CASSVSGGDNSPLHF
V gene: TRBV9
clone size: -
J gene: TRBJ1-6
D gene: -

CDR3 DNA: TGTGCCAGCAGTTTAGGTTACAACACTGAAGCTTTCTTT
CDR3 protein: CASSLGYNTEAFF
V gene: TRBV27
clone size: -
J gene: TRBJ1-1
D gene: -

CDR3 DNA: TGTGCCAGCAGTGATGGTTGGCCCCAGCATTTT
CDR3 protein: CASSDGWPQHF
V gene: TRBV2
clone size: once
J gene: TRBJ1-5
D gene: -

CDR3 DNA: TGTGCCAGCAGATCCGACAACCAAGAGACCCAGTACTTC
CDR3 protein: CASRSDNQETQYF
V gene: TRBV3-1/TRBV3-2
clone size: -
J gene: TRBJ2-5
D gene: -

CDR3 DNA: TGCGCCAGCAGCCCGCAGGGGCTGGGCAATCAGCCCCAGCATTTT
CDR3 protein: CASSPQGLGNQPQHF
V gene: TRBV5-1
clone size: -
J gene: TRBJ1-5
D gene: -

CDR3 DNA: TGCAGCGTTGAAGATCTCGACCGCGGCAGGTCTAACTATGGCTACACCTTC
CDR3 protein: CSVEDLDRGRSNYGYTF
V gene: TRBV29-1
clone size: once
J gene: TRBJ1-2
D gene: -

CDR3 DNA: TGTGCCAGCAGCCTCCCGGGGAACTATGGCTACACCTTC
CDR3 protein: CASSLPGNYGYTF
V gene: TRBV6-2/TRBV6-3
clone size: -
J gene: TRBJ1-2
D gene: -

CDR3 DNA: TGTGCCAGCAGCTCCCTATCGACTAGCACAGATACGCAGTATTTT
CDR3 protein: CASSSLSTSTDTQYF
V gene: TRBV5-5
clone size: few
J gene: TRBJ2-3
D gene: -

CDR3 DNA: TGTGCCAGCAGCCCCGAGGCGGGCACCGGGGAGCTGTTTTTT
CDR3 protein: CASSPEAGTGELFF
V gene: TRBV5-6
clone size: -
J gene: TRBJ2-2
D gene: -

CDR3 DNA: TGTGCCAGTAGTATTAGGCAGCCATATGGCTACACCTTC
CDR3 protein: CASSIRQPYGYTF
V gene: TRBV19
clone size: -
J gene: TRBJ1-2
D gene: -

CDR3 DNA: TGTGCCTGGAGCCACAGGGAAGGTGAAGCTTTCTTT
CDR3 protein: CAWSHREGEAFF
V gene: TRBV30
clone size: -
J gene: TRBJ1-1
D gene: -

CDR3 DNA: TGTGCCACCGCCCGGAGAGGGGGGACCGGGGAGCTGTTTTTT
CDR3 protein: CATARRGGTGELFF
V gene: TRBV24-1
clone size: -
J gene: TRBJ2-2
D gene: -

CDR3 DNA: TGTGCCAGCAGCTCGACTAGCGGTCGCTCCTACAATGAGCAGTTCTTC
CDR3 protein: CASSSTSGRSYNEQFF
V gene: TRBV11-3
clone size: -
J gene: TRBJ2-1
D gene: TRBD2

CDR3 DNA: TGTGCCAGTAGTATCTTCGAGGATCAGCCCCAGCATTTT
CDR3 protein: CASSIFEDQPQHF
V gene: TRBV19
clone size: -
J gene: TRBJ1-5
D gene: -

CDR3 DNA: TGCGCCAGCAGCCAAACACCTACTAGGGACAATGAGCAGTTCTTC
CDR3 protein: CASSQTPTRDNEQFF
V gene: TRBV4-1
clone size: -
J gene: TRBJ2-1
D gene: -

CDR3 DNA: TGTGCCAGCAGCAGAGAAGGGGGCGAGGATGAAAAACTGTTTTTT
CDR3 protein: CASSREGGEDEKLFF
V gene: TRBV2
clone size: -
J gene: TRBJ1-4
D gene: TRBD1

CDR3 DNA: TGTGCCATCAGTAGAGGGGGGTCCCGAGAAGGTTCACCCCTCCACTTT
CDR3 protein: CAISRGGSREGSPLHF
V gene: TRBV10-3
clone size: once
J gene: TRBJ1-6
D gene: -

CDR3 DNA: TGCGCCAGCAGCCAAGATTGGCAGGGGGCGTTTGACTATGGCTACACCTTC
CDR3 protein: CASSQDWQGAFDYGYTF
V gene: TRBV4-3
clone size: -
J gene: TRBJ1-2
D gene: TRBD1

CDR3 DNA: TGTGCCAGCAGACACGACCAATACAATGAGCAGTTCTTC
CDR3 protein: CASRHDQYNEQFF
V gene: TRBV25-1
clone size: -
J gene: TRBJ2-1
D gene: -

CDR3 DNA: TGTGCCAGCAGTTACTCGTTTGGACAGAACACTGAAGCTTTCTTT
CDR3 protein: CASSYSFGQNTEAFF
V gene: TRBV6-2/TRBV6-3
clone size: -
J gene: TRBJ1-1
D gene: -

CDR3 DNA: TGTGCTAGTGGTTGGACGACAGGGCAGAGGACTGAAGCTTTCTTT
CDR3 protein: CASGWTTGQRTEAFF
V gene: TRBV12-5
clone size: -
J gene: TRBJ1-1
D gene: TRBD1